These 9 T cell receptor beta chains came from one sample sequenced in a study of identical twins' blood T cells. From the 5' RACE reads, TCRdb called clonotypes with MiXCR, one entry per CDR3 protein. The sample gives fewer than 450,000 distinct CDR3 sequences, around 30% of which show up once; about 6% is in the top ten. What was sequenced was PBMCs. The receptors shown here come from a woman between 18 and 55 years old in good health.

About this clonotype itself: The junction differs from germline at one of its ends, possibly a read error. This chain joins TRBV12-3 or TRBV12-4 and TRBJ1-1; weak D call: TRBD1 (5 bases). The CDR3 consists of 13 residues. In nucleotides, the CDR3 is TGTGCCAGCAGGTTAGGGGAAAACACTGAAGCTTTCTTT. Amino acid sequence: CASRLGENTEAFF.

This clonotype has just a few counts. This chain links TRBV6-1 with TRBJ1-3; unclear D gene. The CDR3 has 16 amino acids. Trimming stripped 0 bases from V and 3 bases from J, with 12 bases between. Germline lookup yields CDR1 MNHNS and CDR2 SASEGT. DNA for the CDR3: TGTGCCAGCAGTGAAGCGCCGACCTCTGATGGAAACACCATATATTTT. Its translation: CASSEAPTSDGNTIYF.

This clonotype has more than one count but fewer than ten. The rearrangement links TRBV18 to TRBJ1-2, with D perhaps TRBD1 (5 bases). The CDR3 sequence is 13 residues long. V lost 4 bases, J lost 6 bases, and 12 bases lay in between. The germline V gene has CDR1 KGHSH and CDR2 LQKENI. CDR3 residues: CASSREGTHGYTF. DNA of the CDR3: TGTGCCAGCTCACGGGAGGGGACTCATGGCTACACCTTC.

The chain employs TRBV6-2 or TRBV6-3 and TRBJ2-7; D might be TRBD2 (6 bases). The germline gives CDR1 MNHEY, CDR2 SVGEGT. The V and J ends lost 6 bases and 5 bases respectively, with 17 bases between them. The CDR3 runs 14 residues. The CDR3 region is CASRVPGDKHEQYF. In DNA, the CDR3 is TGTGCCAGCAGAGTTCCGGGAGACAAGCACGAGCAGTACTTC.

This clonotype was detected a few times. The chain couples TRBV10-3 to TRBJ1-1, with 7 bases aligning to TRBD1. Germline V gene sequence: CDR1 ENHRY, CDR2 SYGVKD. V shed 11 bases, J shed 4 bases, and the junction held 10 bases outside the gene matches. The CDR3 loop spans 13 amino acids. CDR3 amino acids: CALRGAGGTEAFF. DNA for the CDR3: TGTGCCCTCCGGGGCGCAGGGGGCACTGAAGCTTTCTTT.

V is TRBV5-5 and J is TRBJ2-1; possibly TRBD2 for D (5 bases). CDR1 and CDR2 from the germline V gene are SGHKS and YYEKEE (reference sequence). The CDR3 consists of 13 residues. V lost 4 bases to trimming and J lost 9 bases, with 14 bases between them. The CDR3 DNA sequence: TGTGCCAGCAGCCCAAGCGCGGGCATTGAGCAGTTCTTC. Protein sequence: CASSPSAGIEQFF.

The rearrangement uses TRBV9 and TRBJ2-7, with D tentatively TRBD1 (6 bases). Germline CDR1 SGDLS, CDR2 YYNGEE. Trimming left V 0 bases short and J 1 base short, with 8 bases between. This CDR3 contains 14 residues. The CDR3 sequence is CASSVARGSYEQYF. In DNA, the CDR3 is TGTGCCAGCAGCGTAGCTAGGGGGTCCTACGAGCAGTACTTC.

This chain uses TRBV6-5 with TRBJ1-1, with D possibly being TRBD1 (6 bases). Per the germline V gene, CDR1 is MNHEY and CDR2 is SVGAGI. This CDR3 is 16 amino acids long. The V end lost 4 bases, the J end lost 4 bases, and 19 bases lay between the germline ends. The CDR3 sequence: CASSLSVGGGGTEAFF. The CDR3 coding sequence is TGTGCCAGCAGTTTGTCCGTGGGAGGGGGGGGCACTGAAGCTTTCTTT.

This clonotype was observed a few times. This chain connects TRBV29-1 to TRBJ1-1; TRBD1 aligns across 7 bases. The CDR3 spans 13 residues. V lost 7 bases, J lost 5 bases, and 10 bases stayed unmatched. The germline gives CDR1 SQVTM, CDR2 ANQGSEA. Here the CDR3 reads CSALGQGDTEAFF. The CDR3 bases are TGCAGCGCCCTAGGGCAGGGGGATACTGAAGCTTTCTTT. Full variable domain (missing parts from reference TRBV29-1 and TRBJ1-1): SAVISQKPSRDICQRGTSLTIQCQVDSQVTMMFWYRQQPGQSLTLIATANQGSEATYESGFVIDKFPISRPNLTFSTLTVSNMSPEDSSIYLCSALGQGDTEAFFGQGTRLTVV.